This T cell receptor beta chain stems from a study of T cell changes during pregnancy in multiple sclerosis. The repertoire was sequenced with immunoSEQ multiplex PCR; TCRdb's copy has only in-frame clones and lacks some. The sample has approximately 44,000 clones, 80% to 95% seen once. V was clipped by 6 bases and J by 6 bases, with 8 bases between them. The CDR3 sequence is 11 residues long. CDR1 and CDR2 (germline): MNHEY, SVGAGI. This TCR was recovered from a female donor with multiple sclerosis, enrolled in a pregnancy study. The chain links TRBV6-5 to TRBJ1-2; a possible D gene is TRBD1 (5 bases). The sample in question was CD4+ T cells from peripheral blood mononuclear cells, obtained before pregnancy. CDR3 in DNA: TGTGCCAGCAGACAGGCCGATGGCTACACCTTC. This sequence encodes CASRQADGYTF.